This TCR beta chain was identified in a study of blood T cell repertoires in COVID-19. Study information: Donors in the United States, Italy and Spain gave samples during acute or convalescent COVID-19. From T cells, B-cell-depleted T cells, or PBMCs came the material, which was cDNA or gDNA.

The germline V gene has CDR1 GTSNPN and CDR2 SVGIG (reference sequence). The CDR3 extends over 14 amino acids. J was trimmed by 6 bases and V by 4 bases; bases with no gene match: 6. Authors' methods: Reference gene primers were amplified, and this amplification served to estimate nucleated cell counts. Clones were sequenced by immunoSEQ multiplex PCR, and TCRdb holds only the in-frame ones, with some missing. Clone size and the V and J calls come from that table; the DNA yielded D and trimming. The repertoire holds some 210,000 clones, with roughly 84% as singletons. Sequenced: peripheral blood. The chain uses TRBV30 and TRBJ2-1; 10 bases align to TRBD1. The receptor comes from a human donor in a cohort sampled during active COVID-19. The CDR3 coding sequence is TGTGCCTGGACGGACAGGGGGACTATCAATGAGCAGTTCTTC. It translates to CAWTDRGTINEQFF.